This TCR beta chain originates from a study of CD8 T cells in ankylosing spondylitis. 5'-RACE, quantitative and with molecular barcodes, yielded the TCR beta libraries. TCRdb re-called the 5' RACE reads through MiXCR, storing one row per CDR3 protein. The sample holds more than 600,000 distinct CDR3 sequences; roughly 19% are singletons and the top ten take 15% to 20%. Germline V lookup: CDR1 MGHRA, CDR2 YSYEKL. V lost 3 bases and J lost 5, with 19 bases in between. The CDR3 contains 16 residues. This clonotype was counted only a few times. What it binds is unknown. Findings and limits, study-wide: Reportedly, significant enrichment of disease-linked clones occurred in matched ankylosing spondylitis synovial fluid. As for the disease-linked clones, they showed a CD8+ phenotype and occurred at relatively low frequencies in peripheral blood. Several highly homologous variants formed a TCR beta motif that appeared characteristic of ankylosing spondylitis blood. Past research had described some motif variants in reactive arthritis synovial fluid and blood.

The chain joins TRBV4-1 to TRBJ1-1; D possibly corresponds to TRBD1 (6 bases). The clonotype was recovered from a male donor with ankylosing spondylitis. The sequenced sample was blood, either unsorted or a sorted T cell fraction (not recorded which). The CDR3 coding sequence is TGCGCCAGCAGCCAGGCAAGATACAGGGTTTGGACTGAAGCTTTCTTT. Translating it yields CASSQARYRVWTEAFF.